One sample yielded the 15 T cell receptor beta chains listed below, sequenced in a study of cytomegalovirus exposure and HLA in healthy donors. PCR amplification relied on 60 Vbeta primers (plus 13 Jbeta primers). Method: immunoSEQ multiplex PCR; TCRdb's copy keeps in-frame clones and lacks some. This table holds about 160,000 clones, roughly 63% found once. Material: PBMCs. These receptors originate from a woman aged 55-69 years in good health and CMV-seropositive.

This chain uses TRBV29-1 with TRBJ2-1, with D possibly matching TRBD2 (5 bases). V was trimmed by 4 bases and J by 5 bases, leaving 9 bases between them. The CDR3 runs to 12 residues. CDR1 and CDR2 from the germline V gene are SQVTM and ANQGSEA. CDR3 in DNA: TGCAGCGTTGTTGGACTCGACAATGAGCAGTTCTTC. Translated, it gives CSVVGLDNEQFF.

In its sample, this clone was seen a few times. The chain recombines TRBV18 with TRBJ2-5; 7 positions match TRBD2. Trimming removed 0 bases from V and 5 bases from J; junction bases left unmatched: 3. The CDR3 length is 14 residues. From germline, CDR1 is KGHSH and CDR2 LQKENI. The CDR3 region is CASSPPSLAETQYF. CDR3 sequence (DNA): TGTGCCAGCTCACCACCATCACTAGCGGAGACCCAGTACTTC.

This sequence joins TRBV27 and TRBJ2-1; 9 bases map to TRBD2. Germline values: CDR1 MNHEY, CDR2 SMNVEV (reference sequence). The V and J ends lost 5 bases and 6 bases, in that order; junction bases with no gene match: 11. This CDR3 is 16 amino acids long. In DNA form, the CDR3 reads TGTGCCAGCAGTCTAATACCGGGACTAGCTCTCAATGAGCAGTTCTTC. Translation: CASSLIPGLALNEQFF.

In DNA form, the CDR3 reads TGTGCCAGCAGCCGGAGGACAGACAATGAGCAGTTCTTC. Translation: CASSRRTDNEQFF. This rearrangement joins TRBV7-9 to TRBJ2-1; tentatively, D is TRBD1 (6 bases). This CDR3 is built from 13 residues. Germline V lookup: CDR1 SEHNR, CDR2 FQNEAQ (reference sequence). V was pared by 5 bases and J by 5 bases, with 10 bases between.

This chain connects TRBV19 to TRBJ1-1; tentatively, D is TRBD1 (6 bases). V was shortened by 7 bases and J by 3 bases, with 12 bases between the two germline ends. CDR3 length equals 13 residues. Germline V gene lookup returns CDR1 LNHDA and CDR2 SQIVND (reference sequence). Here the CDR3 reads CASISRGDTEAFF. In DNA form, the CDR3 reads TGTGCCAGTATCTCCAGGGGTGACACTGAAGCTTTCTTT.

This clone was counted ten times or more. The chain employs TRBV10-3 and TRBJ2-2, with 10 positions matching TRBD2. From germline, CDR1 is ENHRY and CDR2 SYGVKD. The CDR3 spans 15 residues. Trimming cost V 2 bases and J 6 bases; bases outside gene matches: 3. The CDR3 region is CAISETSGTSGELFF. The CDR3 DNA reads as TGTGCCATCAGTGAGACTAGCGGGACTTCCGGGGAGCTGTTTTTT.

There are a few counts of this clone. The CDR3 spells CASGQGSHEQFF. The CDR3 DNA reads TGTGCCTCGGGACAGGGAAGTCATGAGCAGTTCTTC. This chain joins TRBV6-6 and TRBJ2-1; TRBD1 matches 9 bases. From germline, CDR1 is MNHNY and CDR2 SVGAGI (reference sequence). This CDR3 has 12 residues. The V and J ends lost 11 bases and 8 bases, in that order; junction bases with no gene match: 7.

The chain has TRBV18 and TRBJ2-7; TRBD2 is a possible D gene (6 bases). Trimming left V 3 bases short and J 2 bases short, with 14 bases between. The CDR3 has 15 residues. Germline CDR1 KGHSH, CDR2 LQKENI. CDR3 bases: TGTGCCAGCTCACCGGGGTTGGGAGGAACCTACGAGCAGTACTTC. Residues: CASSPGLGGTYEQYF.

The CDR3 spells CAWSVLQGSFF. The CDR3 nucleotides are TGTGCCTGGAGTGTACTACAGGGTTCGTTCTTC. The chain combines TRBV30 with TRBJ2-1; weak D call: TRBD1 (6 bases). Between the trimmed V and J ends, which lost 0 bases and 15 bases, there was a span of 12 bases. CDR3 size: 11 residues. CDR1 is GTSNPN and CDR2 is SVGIG in the germline V gene (reference sequence).

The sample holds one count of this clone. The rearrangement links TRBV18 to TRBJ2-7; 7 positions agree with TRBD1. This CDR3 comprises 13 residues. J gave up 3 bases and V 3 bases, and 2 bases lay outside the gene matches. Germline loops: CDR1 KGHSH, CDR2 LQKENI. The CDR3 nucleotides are TGTGCCAGCTCACCTGGGACAGTCTACGAGCAGTACTTC. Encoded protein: CASSPGTVYEQYF.

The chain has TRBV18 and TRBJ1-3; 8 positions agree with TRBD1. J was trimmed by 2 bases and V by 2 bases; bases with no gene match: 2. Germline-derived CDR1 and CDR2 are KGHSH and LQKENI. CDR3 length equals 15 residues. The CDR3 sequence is CASSPADRAGNTIYF. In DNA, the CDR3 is TGTGCCAGCTCACCAGCGGACAGGGCTGGAAACACCATATATTTT.

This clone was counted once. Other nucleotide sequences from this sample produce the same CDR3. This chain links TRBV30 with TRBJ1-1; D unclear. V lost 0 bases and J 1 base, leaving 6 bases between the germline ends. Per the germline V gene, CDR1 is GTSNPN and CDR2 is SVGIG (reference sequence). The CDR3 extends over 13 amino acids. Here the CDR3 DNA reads TGTGCCTGGAGTGTACAACAGAACACTGAAGCTTTCTTT. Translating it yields CAWSVQQNTEAFF.

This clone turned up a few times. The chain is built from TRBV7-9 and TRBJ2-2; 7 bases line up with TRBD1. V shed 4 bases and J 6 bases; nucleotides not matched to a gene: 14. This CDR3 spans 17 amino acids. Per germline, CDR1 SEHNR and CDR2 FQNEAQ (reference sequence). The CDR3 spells CASSSLIGTGASGELFF. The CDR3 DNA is TGTGCCAGCAGCTCACTGATAGGTACAGGGGCTTCCGGGGAGCTGTTTTTT.

In nucleotides, the CDR3 is TGTGCCAGCAGCTTGGGCACGGGAGGGTACGAGCAGTACTTC. Translating gives CASSLGTGGYEQYF. The rearrangement joins TRBV5-6 to TRBJ2-7, with 8 bases fitting TRBD2. Germline CDR1 is SGHDT and CDR2 is YYEEEE. With 0 bases clipped from V and 4 bases from J, the junction kept 3 bases outside the gene matches. The CDR3 has 14 amino acids. Drawing the rest from reference TRBV5-6 and TRBJ2-7, the complete variable domain is DAGVTQSPTHLIKTRGQQVTLRCSPKSGHDTVSWYQQALGQGPQFIFQYYEEEERQRGNFPDRFSGHQFPNYSSELNVNALLLGDSALYLCASSLGTGGYEQYFGPGTRLTVT.

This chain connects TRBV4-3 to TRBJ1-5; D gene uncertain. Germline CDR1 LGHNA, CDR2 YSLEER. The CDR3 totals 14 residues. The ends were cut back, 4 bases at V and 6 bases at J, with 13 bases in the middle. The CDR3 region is CASSRGQVSQPQHF. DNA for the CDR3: TGCGCCAGCAGCCGAGGGCAGGTTAGTCAGCCCCAGCATTTT.